The 10 T cell receptor beta chains presented below share a single source sample, sequenced in a study of beta chain features in type 1 diabetes. Expressed TCRB transcripts were sequenced, since all the RNA that had been isolated was reverse transcribed. TCRdb keeps only in-frame clones here, not all; method: immunoSEQ multiplex PCR. In the table there are 250,000 to 350,000 clones, less than 15% of which are singletons. The sample was central memory CD4+ T cells from blood. These receptors were taken from a man aged 25 to 40 in good health.

The CDR3 bases are TGTGCCAGCAGCTTAGTCGTTGCCCAGGAACCTGAAAAACTGTTTTTT. Encoded protein: CASSLVVAQEPEKLFF. The chain employs TRBV11-3 and TRBJ1-4; D remains ambiguous. The CDR3 covers 16 residues. Germline V gene sequence: CDR1 SGHNT, CDR2 YENEEA. V was clipped by 1 base and J by 7 bases, with 16 bases between them.

The chain is built from TRBV23-1 and TRBJ2-7, with TRBD1 matching over 8 bases. TRBV23-1 carries the ORF label, with uncertain function. Trimming removed 7 bases from V and 5 bases from J; junction bases left unmatched: 7. This CDR3 comprises 13 residues. The CDR3 sequence: CASIPGGADEQYV. In DNA form, the CDR3 reads TGCGCCAGCATTCCAGGGGGCGCAGACGAGCAGTACGTC.

The sample holds one count of this clone. The V call is TRBV30, the J call TRBJ1-1; D gene uncertain. The CDR3 has 10 residues. Germline V gene lookup returns CDR1 GTSNPN and CDR2 SVGIG (reference sequence). The ends were cut back, 8 bases at V and 6 bases at J, with 10 bases in the middle. In DNA form, the CDR3 reads TGTGCCCTGGAGAGGGCTGAAGCTTTCTTT. Protein: CALERAEAFF.

This clone was detected only a few times. The chain uses TRBV7-2 and TRBJ1-4, with TRBD1 matching over 7 bases. The ends lost 2 bases at V and 7 bases at J; junction bases unmatched: 13. Germline V lookup: CDR1 SGHTA, CDR2 FQGNSA. The CDR3 runs to 17 residues. Here the CDR3 reads CASSLRRGGVLGEKLFF. The CDR3 coding sequence is TGTGCCAGCAGCTTAAGAAGAGGGGGCGTACTTGGTGAAAAACTGTTTTTT.

In this sample, this clone turned up a few times. This sequence joins TRBV5-1 and TRBJ2-1; possible D gene TRBD2, 6 bases. This CDR3 contains 16 residues. Trimming cost V 0 bases and J 1 base, with 11 bases left between them. Germline V lookup: CDR1 SGHRS, CDR2 YFSETQ. CDR3 residues: CASSLAPSASYNEQFF. The DNA of the CDR3 is TGCGCCAGCAGCTTGGCCCCTAGCGCTTCCTACAATGAGCAGTTCTTC.

This clone appeared a few times. The chain joins TRBV11-2 to TRBJ2-3, with 16 bases identical to TRBD2. This CDR3 is built from 18 residues. Germline V gene data show CDR1 as SGHAT and CDR2 as FQNNGV. V was clipped by 5 bases and J by 5 bases; unmatched bases: 10. CDR3 loop: CASSPSGTSGGAGDTQYF. The CDR3 coding sequence is TGTGCCAGCAGCCCCTCCGGGACTAGCGGGGGGGCAGGAGATACGCAGTATTTT.

V usage is TRBV6-5 and J usage is TRBJ1-1, with 7 bases fitting TRBD1. With V trimmed by 3 bases and J by 2 bases, 3 bases remained unmatched. From germline, CDR1 is MNHEY and CDR2 SVGAGI. This CDR3 region has 14 residues. CDR3 amino acids: CASSYAGGNTEAFF. As DNA, the CDR3 is TGTGCCAGCAGTTATGCAGGGGGAAACACTGAAGCTTTCTTT.

In this sample, this clone turned up a few times. The chain links TRBV11-2 to TRBJ2-1, with a possible D match to TRBD2 (5 bases). Per the germline V gene, CDR1 is SGHAT and CDR2 is FQNNGV. Trimming stripped 5 bases from V and 1 base from J, with 12 bases between. This CDR3 has 15 amino acids. The CDR3 protein is CASSPRRGSYNEQFF. Written as DNA, the CDR3 is TGTGCCAGCAGCCCCCGTCGCGGGTCCTACAATGAGCAGTTCTTC.

The V call is TRBV13, the J call TRBJ2-6; D is tentatively TRBD1 or TRBD2 (5 bases each). The CDR3 is 15 amino acids. Germline-derived CDR1 and CDR2 are PRHDT and FYEKMQ (reference sequence). Trimming removed 3 bases at V and 4 bases at J, with 10 bases between. CDR3 protein: CASSFKGTGANVLTF. The CDR3 nucleotides read TGTGCCAGCAGCTTCAAGGGGACCGGGGCCAACGTCCTGACTTTC.

The gene calls are TRBV7-8 and TRBJ2-7, with D uncertain. The germline V and J ends were trimmed by 1 base and 7 bases, with 11 bases remaining between them. The V gene's germline CDR1 is SGHVS and CDR2 FQNEAQ. CDR3 length equals 13 residues. CDR3 region: CASSLVRGGEQYV. The CDR3 DNA reads TGTGCCAGCAGCTTAGTGAGAGGTGGTGAGCAGTACGTC.